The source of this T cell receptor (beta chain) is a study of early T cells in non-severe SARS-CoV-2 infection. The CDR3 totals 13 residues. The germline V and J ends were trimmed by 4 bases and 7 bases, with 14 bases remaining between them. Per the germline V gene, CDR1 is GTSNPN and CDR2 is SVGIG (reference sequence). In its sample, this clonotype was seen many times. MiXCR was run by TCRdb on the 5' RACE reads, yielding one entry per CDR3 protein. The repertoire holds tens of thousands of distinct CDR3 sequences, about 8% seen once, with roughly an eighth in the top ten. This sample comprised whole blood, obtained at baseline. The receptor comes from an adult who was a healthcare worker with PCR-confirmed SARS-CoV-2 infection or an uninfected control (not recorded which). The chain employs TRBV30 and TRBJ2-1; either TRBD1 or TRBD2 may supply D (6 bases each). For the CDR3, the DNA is TGTGCCTGGACCCGGGGGCAGAAGAATGAGCAGTTCTTC. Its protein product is CAWTRGQKNEQFF.